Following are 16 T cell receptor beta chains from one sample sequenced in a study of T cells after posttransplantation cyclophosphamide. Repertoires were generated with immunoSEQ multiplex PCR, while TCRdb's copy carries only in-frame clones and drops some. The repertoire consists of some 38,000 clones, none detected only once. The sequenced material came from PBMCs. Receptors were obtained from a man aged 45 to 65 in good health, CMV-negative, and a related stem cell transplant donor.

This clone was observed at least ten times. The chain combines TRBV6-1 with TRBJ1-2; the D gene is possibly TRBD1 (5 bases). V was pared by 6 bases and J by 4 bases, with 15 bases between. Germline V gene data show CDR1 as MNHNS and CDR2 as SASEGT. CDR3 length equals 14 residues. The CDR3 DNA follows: TGTGCCAGCAGGGCCGCAGGGTACTCCTATGGCTACACCTTC. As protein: CASRAAGYSYGYTF.

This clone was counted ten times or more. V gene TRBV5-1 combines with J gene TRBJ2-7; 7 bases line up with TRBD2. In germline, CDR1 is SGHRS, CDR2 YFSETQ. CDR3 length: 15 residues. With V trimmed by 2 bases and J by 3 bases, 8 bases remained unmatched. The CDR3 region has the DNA TGCGCCAGCAGCTTTACACGGGGGGACCTCTACGAGCAGTACTTC. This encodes CASSFTRGDLYEQYF.

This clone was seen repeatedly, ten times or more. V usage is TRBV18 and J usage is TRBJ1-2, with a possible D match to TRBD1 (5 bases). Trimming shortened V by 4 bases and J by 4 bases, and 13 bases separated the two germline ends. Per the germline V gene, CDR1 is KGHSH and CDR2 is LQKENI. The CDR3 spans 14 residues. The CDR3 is CASSQGFEVYGYTF. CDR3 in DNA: TGTGCCAGCTCACAGGGGTTCGAAGTCTATGGCTACACCTTC.

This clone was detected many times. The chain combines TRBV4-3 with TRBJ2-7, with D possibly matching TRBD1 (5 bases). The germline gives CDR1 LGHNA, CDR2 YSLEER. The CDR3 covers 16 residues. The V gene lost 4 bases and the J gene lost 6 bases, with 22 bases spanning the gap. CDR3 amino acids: CASSPKGILGEGEQYF. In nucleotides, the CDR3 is TGCGCCAGCAGCCCCAAGGGGATACTTGGCGAAGGCGAGCAGTACTTC.

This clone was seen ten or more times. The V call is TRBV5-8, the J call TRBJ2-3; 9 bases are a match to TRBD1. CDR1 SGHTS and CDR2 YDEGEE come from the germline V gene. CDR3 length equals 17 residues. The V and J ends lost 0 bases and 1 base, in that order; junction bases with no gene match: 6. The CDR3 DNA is TGTGCCAGCAGCTTGGTCGGGACAGGGACCCGCACAGATACGCAGTATTTT. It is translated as CASSLVGTGTRTDTQYF.

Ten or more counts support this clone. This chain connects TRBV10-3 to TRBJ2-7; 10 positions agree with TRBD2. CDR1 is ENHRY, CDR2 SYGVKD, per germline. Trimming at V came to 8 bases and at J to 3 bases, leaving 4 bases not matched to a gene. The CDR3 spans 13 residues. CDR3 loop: CAILQRGGYEQYF. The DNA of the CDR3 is TGTGCCATCCTCCAGCGGGGGGGCTACGAGCAGTACTTC.

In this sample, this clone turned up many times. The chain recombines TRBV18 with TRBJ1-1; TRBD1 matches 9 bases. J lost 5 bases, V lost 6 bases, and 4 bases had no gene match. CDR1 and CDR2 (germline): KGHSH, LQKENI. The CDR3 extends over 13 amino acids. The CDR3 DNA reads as TGTGCCAGCTCTCGACAGGGGGAGACTGAAGCTTTCTTT. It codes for CASSRQGETEAFF.

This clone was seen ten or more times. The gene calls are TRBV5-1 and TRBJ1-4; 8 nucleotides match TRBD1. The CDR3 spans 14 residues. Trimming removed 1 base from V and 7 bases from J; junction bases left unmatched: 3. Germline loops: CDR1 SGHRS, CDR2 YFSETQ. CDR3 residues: CASSLKQGVEKLFF. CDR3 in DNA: TGCGCCAGCAGCTTGAAACAGGGGGTTGAAAAACTGTTTTTT.

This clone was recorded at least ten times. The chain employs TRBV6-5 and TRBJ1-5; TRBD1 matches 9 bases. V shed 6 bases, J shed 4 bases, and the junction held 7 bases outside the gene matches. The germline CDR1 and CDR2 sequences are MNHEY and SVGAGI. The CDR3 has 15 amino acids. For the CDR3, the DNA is TGTGCCAGCAGCCCAATGACAGGGGGTAATCAGCCCCAGCATTTT. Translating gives CASSPMTGGNQPQHF.

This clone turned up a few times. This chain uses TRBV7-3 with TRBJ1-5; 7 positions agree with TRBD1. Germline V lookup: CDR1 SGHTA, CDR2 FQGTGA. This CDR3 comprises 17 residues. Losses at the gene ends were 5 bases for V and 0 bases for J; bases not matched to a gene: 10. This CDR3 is CASSPDRRDPSNQPQHF. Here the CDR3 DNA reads TGTGCCAGCAGCCCGGACAGGAGAGACCCTAGCAATCAGCCCCAGCATTTT.

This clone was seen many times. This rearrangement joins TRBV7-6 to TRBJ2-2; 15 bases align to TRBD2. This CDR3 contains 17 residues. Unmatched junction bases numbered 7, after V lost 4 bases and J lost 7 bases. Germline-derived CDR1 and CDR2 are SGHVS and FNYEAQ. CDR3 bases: TGTGCCAGCAGCTCCGGACTAGCGGGAGGGCCCAGCGGGGAGCTGTTTTTT. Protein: CASSSGLAGGPSGELFF. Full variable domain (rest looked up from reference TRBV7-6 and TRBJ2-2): GAGVSQSPRYKVTKRGQDVALRCDPISGHVSLYWYRQALGQGPEFLTYFNYEAQQDKSGLPNDRFSAERPEGSISTLTIQRTEQRDSAMYRCASSSGLAGGPSGELFFGEGSRLTVL.

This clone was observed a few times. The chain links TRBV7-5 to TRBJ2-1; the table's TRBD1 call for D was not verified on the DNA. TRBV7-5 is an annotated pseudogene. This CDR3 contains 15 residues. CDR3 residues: CARSLPHGQGASWFF. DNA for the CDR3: TGTGCCAGAAGCTTACCGCACGGACAGGGGGCGAGCTGGTTCTTC.

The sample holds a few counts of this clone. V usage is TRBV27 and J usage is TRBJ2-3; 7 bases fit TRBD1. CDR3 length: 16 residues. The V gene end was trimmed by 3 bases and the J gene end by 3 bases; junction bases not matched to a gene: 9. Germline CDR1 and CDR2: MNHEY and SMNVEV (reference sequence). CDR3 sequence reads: CASSFIGTVSTDTQYF. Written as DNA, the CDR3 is TGTGCCAGCAGTTTTATTGGGACAGTATCAACAGATACGCAGTATTTT.

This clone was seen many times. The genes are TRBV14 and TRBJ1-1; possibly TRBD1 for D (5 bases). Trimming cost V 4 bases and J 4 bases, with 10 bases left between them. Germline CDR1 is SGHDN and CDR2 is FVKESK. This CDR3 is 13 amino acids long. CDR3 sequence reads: CASSPIQGTEAFF. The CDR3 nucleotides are TGTGCCAGCAGCCCCATTCAGGGCACTGAAGCTTTCTTT. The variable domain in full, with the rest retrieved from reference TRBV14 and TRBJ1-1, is EAGVTQFPSHSVIEKGQTVTLRCDPISGHDNLYWYRRVMGKEIKFLLHFVKESKQDESGMPNNRFLAERTGGTYSTLKVQPAELEDSGVYFCASSPIQGTEAFFGQGTRLTVV.

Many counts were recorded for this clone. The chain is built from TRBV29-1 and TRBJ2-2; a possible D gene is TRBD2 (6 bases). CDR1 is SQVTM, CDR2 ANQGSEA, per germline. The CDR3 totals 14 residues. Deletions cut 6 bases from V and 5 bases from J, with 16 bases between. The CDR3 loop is CSVGLGSGTGELFF. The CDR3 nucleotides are TGCAGCGTAGGGCTGGGGAGCGGGACCGGGGAGCTGTTTTTT.

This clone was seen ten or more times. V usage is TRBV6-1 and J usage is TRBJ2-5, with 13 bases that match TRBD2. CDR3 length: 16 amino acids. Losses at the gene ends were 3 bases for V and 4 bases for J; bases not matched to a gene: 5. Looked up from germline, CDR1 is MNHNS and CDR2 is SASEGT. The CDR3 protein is CASSDQLAGGGETQYF. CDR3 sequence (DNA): TGTGCCAGCAGTGACCAACTAGCGGGGGGGGGAGAGACCCAGTACTTC.